Detailed here is one TCR beta chain. At one end the junction does not follow the germline gene, possibly because of a read error. This sample was taken from a study of molecular identifiers for immune sequencing clone quantification. About the research overall: Replicate runs used RNA from roughly 18,000 or 92,000 naive CD8 cells, which was split five ways into aliquots, and four of those aliquots were then sequenced.

Naive CD8 T cells were sorted, and the gate applied was CD8+CD4-CCR7+CD45RA+. The CDR3 is 14 amino acids. Germline CDR1 and CDR2: MDHEN and SYDVKM. TCRdb re-analysed the PCR reads in MiXCR, keeping a single row per CDR3 protein. There are about 510,000 distinct CDR3 sequences in the sample; over 20% occur only once, and about 0.8% lies in the top ten. Specimen: naive CD8+ T cells from blood, with Jurkat cell RNA spiked in. This sample's subset: FACS-sorted CD8+CD4-CCR7+CD45RA+ naive T cells. The chain recombines TRBV28 with TRBJ1-1; 7 nucleotides match TRBD1. This sequence was found in a human donor in good health. Some libraries in this study had Jurkat cell RNA spiked in. The CDR3 here is CASSFGQGGTEASF. In DNA, the CDR3 is TGTGCCAGCTCCTTCGGTCAGGGGGGCACTGAAGCTTCCTTT.